Sequencing of this TCR beta chain was carried out in a study of blood T cell repertoires in COVID-19. Across the whole study: Acute-phase and convalescent COVID-19 samples originated in the United States, Italy and Spain. In each case, the material was cDNA or gDNA derived from T cells, B-cell-depleted T cells, or PBMCs.

Authors' data handling: Reference gene primer amplification gave estimated nucleated cell counts. Generated by immunoSEQ multiplex PCR, the TCRdb table keeps only in-frame clones and is missing some. D and trimming were read from the DNA, whereas the V and J calls and clone size are those reported in that table. Of about 150,000 clones in the sample, less than 90% were seen once. The CDR3 has 16 amino acids. V lost 5 bases and J 2 bases, leaving 18 bases between the germline ends. Germline CDR1 SGHAT, CDR2 FQNNGV. Sample: peripheral blood. The chain couples TRBV11-2 to TRBJ1-1; a possible D gene is TRBD1 (6 bases). The receptor comes from a human donor in a cohort sampled during active COVID-19. DNA for the CDR3: TGTGCCAGCAGCCTAGGGGACGTCAGGGGAAACACTGAAGCTTTCTTT. The encoded protein is CASSLGDVRGNTEAFF.